This TCR beta chain was documented in a study of T cell changes during pregnancy in multiple sclerosis. Libraries were prepared by immunoSEQ multiplex PCR; TCRdb keeps only in-frame clonotypes and omits some of them. The sample records 40,000 to 55,000 clones, 85% to 95% being singletons. Per the germline V gene, CDR1 is SGHTA and CDR2 is FQGNSA. J gave up 2 bases and V 3 bases, and 3 bases lay outside the gene matches. The CDR3 loop spans 15 amino acids. The sequence came from a female donor with multiple sclerosis, enrolled in a pregnancy study. J is TRBJ2-1 and V is TRBV7-2; TRBD2 agrees at 8 bases. The sample consisted of peripheral blood. The CDR3 here is CASSFFSGTYNEQFF. As DNA, the CDR3 is TGTGCCAGCAGCTTTTTTAGCGGGACCTACAATGAGCAGTTCTTC.